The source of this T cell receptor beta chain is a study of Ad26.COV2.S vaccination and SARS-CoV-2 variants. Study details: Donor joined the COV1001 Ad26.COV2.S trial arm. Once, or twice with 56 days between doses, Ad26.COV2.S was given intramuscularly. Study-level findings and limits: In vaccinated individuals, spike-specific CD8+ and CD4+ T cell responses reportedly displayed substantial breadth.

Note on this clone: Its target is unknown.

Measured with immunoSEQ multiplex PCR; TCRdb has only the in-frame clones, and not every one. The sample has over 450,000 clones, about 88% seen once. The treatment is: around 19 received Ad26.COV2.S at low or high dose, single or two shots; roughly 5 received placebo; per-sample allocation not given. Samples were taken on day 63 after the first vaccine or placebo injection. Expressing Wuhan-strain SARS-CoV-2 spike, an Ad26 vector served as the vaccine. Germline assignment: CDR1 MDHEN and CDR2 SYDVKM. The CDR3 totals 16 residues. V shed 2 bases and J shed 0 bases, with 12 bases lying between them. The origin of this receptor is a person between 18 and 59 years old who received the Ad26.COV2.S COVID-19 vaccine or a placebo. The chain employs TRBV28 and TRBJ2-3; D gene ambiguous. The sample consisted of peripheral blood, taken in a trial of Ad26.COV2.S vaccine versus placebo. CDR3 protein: CASSLIGNPSTDTQYF. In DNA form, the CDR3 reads TGTGCCAGCAGTTTAATTGGGAATCCGAGCACAGATACGCAGTATTTT.